This entry lists 7 T cell receptor beta chains sequenced from one sample in a study of tumor-infiltrating lymphocytes in primary liver carcinoma. Priming with a constant-region primer yielded TCR beta cDNA from 450 to 550 ng total RNA. Investigators got TCR beta libraries out of three nested multiplex PCR rounds, done with slightly modified ARM-PCR. Both of the initial two PCR rounds ran for 10 cycles and employed TRBV1-TRBV30 forward primers alongside a C-beta reverse primer. A single record per CDR3 protein comes from TCRdb applying MiXCR to the multiplex PCR reads. The table records 150,000 to 200,000 distinct CDR3 sequences, roughly three fifths of them present only once. Both blood RNA, taken from unsorted whole blood, and germline DNA were extracted. Sample: peripheral blood. The receptor set was obtained from a man aged 35 to 55 with primary liver carcinoma and hepatitis B virus infection.

A word on this clonotype: A single base separates this from a much larger clone, so it may be a read error. The CDR3 DNA reads as TGCAGCGTTGAGACCGGGAGCCTCCAAGAGACCCAGTACTTC. Encoded protein: CSVETGSLQETQYF. This chain uses TRBV29-1 with TRBJ2-5, with D possibly matching TRBD2 (6 bases). The CDR3 consists of 14 residues. Germline lookup yields CDR1 SQVTM and CDR2 ANQGSEA. Trimming removed 3 bases from V and 1 base from J, with 12 bases in between.

The chain recombines TRBV6-1 with TRBJ2-7; D is perhaps TRBD1 (5 bases). Germline V gives CDR1 MNHNS, CDR2 SASEGT. Trimming shortened V by 7 bases and J by 6 bases, and 19 bases separated the two germline ends. CDR3 length: 14 amino acids. The DNA of the CDR3 is TGTGCCAGCAATGTAGGGTCGCGGACAACCGAGCAGTACTTC. Protein product: CASNVGSRTTEQYF.

As regards this clonotype: The junction shows a germline mismatch at one end, possibly a read error. The chain links TRBV6-1 to TRBJ1-6; D gene unclear. Germline lookup yields CDR1 MNHNS and CDR2 SASEGT. CDR3 length: 14 amino acids. The CDR3 nucleotides are TGTGCCACCAGTGAATTCGTCAGTAATTCACCCCTCCACTTT. Its protein is CATSEFVSNSPLHF.

Note on this clonotype: One junction end disagrees with the germline gene, perhaps due to a read error. V and J are TRBV12-3 or TRBV12-4 and TRBJ2-1; 11 nucleotides match TRBD2. This CDR3 region has 15 residues. The CDR3 bases are TGTGACAGCAACAAGCCGACTAGCGGGAACAATGAGCAGTTCTTC. Its protein is CDSNKPTSGNNEQFF.

As for this clonotype: Germline is not matched at one junction end, which may reflect a read error. The V and J genes are TRBV6-2 or TRBV6-3 and TRBJ1-5, with 8 bases lining up with TRBD1. The CDR3 has 17 amino acids. Germline CDR1 is MNHEY and CDR2 is SVGEGT. The CDR3 bases are TGTGCCAGCCGCCAGGACAGGGAGCCCAATAGCGATCAGCCCCAGCATTTT. Its translation: CASRQDREPNSDQPQHF.

The rearrangement joins TRBV5-6 to TRBJ2-2; D may correspond to TRBD1 or TRBD2 (5 bases each). The V gene lost 2 bases and the J gene lost 5 bases, with 16 bases spanning the gap. The CDR3 consists of 16 residues. Germline lookup yields CDR1 SGHDT and CDR2 YYEEEE. The CDR3 DNA reads as TGTGCCAGCAGCTTTGGGGACGGCCGAGAAACCGGGGAGCTGTTTTTT. Encoded protein: CASSFGDGRETGELFF.

This clonotype was counted only a few times. This chain connects TRBV13 to TRBJ2-5; D gene uncertain. This CDR3 has 13 amino acids. Looked up from germline, CDR1 is PRHDT and CDR2 is FYEKMQ (reference sequence). The V gene lost 0 bases and the J gene lost 5 bases, with 7 bases spanning the gap. CDR3: CASSLGGYETQYF. The DNA for the CDR3 is TGTGCCAGCAGCTTAGGCGGGTACGAGACCCAGTACTTC.